A selection of T cell receptor beta chains follows, all from one sample in a study of identical twins. TCRdb re-called the 5' RACE reads with MiXCR, one entry per CDR3 protein. The table includes over 500,000 distinct CDR3 sequences, around 20% detected once. These records were also assigned to another study, of T cells expressing NK-cell markers.

Sequenced: CD4+ T cells sorted from blood. The source is a woman in her late teens or twenties in good health. The CDR3 runs from the conserved cysteine through the conserved F or W. A D gene is named only where the DNA matches it firmly. Only part of the rows carry a size: once, few, many, or a class if the clone is expanded.

abundance	v_gene	d_gene	j_gene	CDR3nt	CDR3aa
-	TRBV5-1	TRBD1	TRBJ1-2	TGCGCCAGCAGCTTGGCCGACAGGGCCCACTATGGCTACACCTTC	CASSLADRAHYGYTF
-	TRBV29-1	-	TRBJ2-1	TGCAGCGTTGAAGGTGGGCCCTTCTACTACAATGAGCAGTTCTTC	CSVEGGPFYYNEQFF
-	TRBV20-1	-	TRBJ2-7	TGCAGTGCTAGTGGTGTGGTAGGGAGTAACGAGCAGTACTTC	CSASGVVGSNEQYF
-	TRBV25-1	-	TRBJ1-2	TGTGCCAGCACCAAGGGCAGGGCGGATAACTATGGCTACACCTTC	CASTKGRADNYGYTF
-	TRBV12-3/TRBV12-4	TRBD2	TRBJ2-3	TGTGCCAGCAGTTCCCGGGGGGTCGCAGATACGCAGTATTTT	CASSSRGVADTQYF
many	TRBV9	TRBD2	TRBJ2-1	TGTGCCAGCAGCCCTAGCGGGAGTGGCAACAATGAGCAGTTCTTC	CASSPSGSGNNEQFF
-	TRBV11-2	-	TRBJ2-7	TGTGCCAGCAGCCGGACGCCCTCAGGCACCTACGAGCAGTACTTC	CASSRTPSGTYEQYF
many	TRBV12-3/TRBV12-4	-	TRBJ2-3	TGTGCCAGCAGTTTGGGGGGGGGCCTGGGTACGCAGTATTTT	CASSLGGGLGTQYF
-	TRBV10-3	TRBD1	TRBJ1-1	TGTGCCATCAGGACTGGGACAGGGGTGCCTGGGGGCACTGAAGCTTTCTTT	CAIRTGTGVPGGTEAFF
few	TRBV7-2	-	TRBJ1-2	TGTGCCAGCAGCGCGTTTTCTAACTATGGCTACACCTTC	CASSAFSNYGYTF
few	TRBV14	-	TRBJ2-1	TGTGCCAGCAGCCGAGCTAGGATCCATGAGCAGTTCTTC	CASSRARIHEQFF
few	TRBV30	TRBD2	TRBJ2-2	TGTGCCTGGGGGCTAGCGGGATTGGGCACCGGGGAGCTGTTTTTT	CAWGLAGLGTGELFF
few	TRBV30	TRBD2	TRBJ2-1	TGTGCCTGGAGTGTACTTGCGGGAGGGTACAATGAGCAGTTCTTC	CAWSVLAGGYNEQFF
many	TRBV9	TRBD2	TRBJ2-1	TGTGCCAGCAGCCGGACTAGCGGGAGCAGTGAGCAGTTCTTC	CASSRTSGSSEQFF
-	TRBV5-1	-	TRBJ1-1	TGCGCCAGCAGCTGGGATCCCATGAACACTGAAGCTTTCTTT	CASSWDPMNTEAFF
few	TRBV20-1	TRBD2	TRBJ2-1	TGCAGTGCTCTGAGCGGGAGTCCCTCCTACAATGAGCAGTTCTTC	CSALSGSPSYNEQFF
-	TRBV7-2	-	TRBJ1-1	TGTGCCAGCAGCCTAACGGGTCGAGGGGACGCTGAAGCTTTCTTT	CASSLTGRGDAEAFF
few	TRBV5-1	-	TRBJ2-3	TGCGCCAGCAGCTTGGCCATGGGGGATACGCAGTATTTT	CASSLAMGDTQYF
few	TRBV12-3/TRBV12-4	TRBD2	TRBJ2-7	TGTGCCAGCAGGGGCCCGGGACTAAACCACGAGCAGTACTTC	CASRGPGLNHEQYF
few	TRBV7-9	TRBD2	TRBJ2-3	TGTGCCAGCAGCTCTAGGACTAGCGGGCCCACAGATACGCAGTATTTT	CASSSRTSGPTDTQYF
-	TRBV5-1	TRBD2	TRBJ2-1	TGCGCCAGCTCCCAACCACTAGCGGGGCCGAACAATGAGCAGTTCTTC	CASSQPLAGPNNEQFF
few	TRBV5-1	-	TRBJ1-2	TGCGCCAGCAGCTTGGCGGAGGGAAACTATGGCTACACCTTC	CASSLAEGNYGYTF
many	TRBV12-3/TRBV12-4	-	TRBJ2-3	TGTGCCAGCAGTTCTTACAGCACAGATACGCAGTATTTT	CASSSYSTDTQYF
few	TRBV20-1	TRBD1	TRBJ2-7	TGCAGTGCTAGAAACCCGGGACAGGGAAGGAACGAGCAGTACTTC	CSARNPGQGRNEQYF
-	TRBV20-1	-	TRBJ1-6	TGCAGTGCTAGAGATCGAGCAAATTCACCCCTCCACTTT	CSARDRANSPLHF
-	TRBV6-2/TRBV6-3	TRBD2	TRBJ2-1	TGTGCCAGCAGTAATCCGTCAAGCGGGATACCCAATGAGCAGTTCTTC	CASSNPSSGIPNEQFF
-	TRBV2	-	TRBJ2-1	TGTGCCAGCATTGTCGGTCTCTACAATGAGCAGTTCTTC	CASIVGLYNEQFF
-	TRBV20-1	-	TRBJ2-7	TGCAGTGCTAGTGAGGGGAACTACGAGCAGTACTTC	CSASEGNYEQYF
-	TRBV29-1	-	TRBJ1-2	TGCAGCGTGCGAGAAGGGTTAGGGAACAGAGGCTACACCTTC	CSVREGLGNRGYTF
few	TRBV20-1	-	TRBJ1-1	TGCAGTGCTAGATCCGGTTATGAAGCTTTCTTT	CSARSGYEAFF
few	TRBV29-1	TRBD1	TRBJ2-3	TGCAGCGGTGCACGACAGGGTAACGGAGATACGCAGTATTTT	CSGARQGNGDTQYF
few	TRBV20-1	-	TRBJ1-1	TGCAGTGCTAGAGATCGAAGGGGGAACCCTGAAGCTTTCTTT	CSARDRRGNPEAFF
-	TRBV7-2	TRBD1	TRBJ2-7	TGTGCCAGCAGCCCCCCGGGACAGCTTATCTACGAGCAGTACTTC	CASSPPGQLIYEQYF
-	TRBV7-9	-	TRBJ2-7	TGTGCCAGCAGTCCAAGGCGAGAGACCTACGAGCAGTACTTC	CASSPRRETYEQYF
-	TRBV7-2	-	TRBJ1-2	TGTGCCAGCAGCCTAAAATCGGACAGCTACTATGGCTACACCTTC	CASSLKSDSYYGYTF
-	TRBV7-2	-	TRBJ2-1	TGTGCCAGCAGCTTATTTTTTGACAATGAGCAGTTCTTC	CASSLFFDNEQFF
many	TRBV29-1	-	TRBJ2-5	TGCAGCGTCAGTTCGGAGACCCAGTACTTC	CSVSSETQYF
-	TRBV10-3	-	TRBJ2-7	TGTGCCATCAGTGAGCCCGGACGCTACGAGCAGTACTTC	CAISEPGRYEQYF
-	TRBV27	-	TRBJ2-3	TGTGCCAGCAGTTTAGGCGACTCCCGCCATACGCAGTATTTT	CASSLGDSRHTQYF
few	TRBV19	-	TRBJ1-3	TGTGCCAGTACATCGGAAGGAAACACCATATATTTT	CASTSEGNTIYF
few	TRBV4-3	TRBD2	TRBJ2-7	TGCGCCAGCAGCCTAGACCGGCCGGGACTAGCGGGGTACGAGCAGTACTTC	CASSLDRPGLAGYEQYF